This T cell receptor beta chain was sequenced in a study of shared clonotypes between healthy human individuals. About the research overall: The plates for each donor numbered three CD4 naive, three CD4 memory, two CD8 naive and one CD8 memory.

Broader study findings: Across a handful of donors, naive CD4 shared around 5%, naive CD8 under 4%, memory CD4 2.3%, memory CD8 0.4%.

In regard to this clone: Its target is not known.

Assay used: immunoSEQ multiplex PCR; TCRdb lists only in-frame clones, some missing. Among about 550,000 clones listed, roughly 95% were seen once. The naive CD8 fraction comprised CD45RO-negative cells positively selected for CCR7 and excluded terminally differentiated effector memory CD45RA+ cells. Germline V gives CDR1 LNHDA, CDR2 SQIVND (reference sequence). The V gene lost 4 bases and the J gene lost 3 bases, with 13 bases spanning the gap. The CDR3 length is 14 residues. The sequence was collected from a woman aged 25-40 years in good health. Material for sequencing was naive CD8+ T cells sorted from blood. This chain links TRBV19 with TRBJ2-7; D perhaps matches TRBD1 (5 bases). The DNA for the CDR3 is TGTGCCAGTAGTAGTCCGGACACCTTCTACGAGCAGTACTTC. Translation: CASSSPDTFYEQYF.